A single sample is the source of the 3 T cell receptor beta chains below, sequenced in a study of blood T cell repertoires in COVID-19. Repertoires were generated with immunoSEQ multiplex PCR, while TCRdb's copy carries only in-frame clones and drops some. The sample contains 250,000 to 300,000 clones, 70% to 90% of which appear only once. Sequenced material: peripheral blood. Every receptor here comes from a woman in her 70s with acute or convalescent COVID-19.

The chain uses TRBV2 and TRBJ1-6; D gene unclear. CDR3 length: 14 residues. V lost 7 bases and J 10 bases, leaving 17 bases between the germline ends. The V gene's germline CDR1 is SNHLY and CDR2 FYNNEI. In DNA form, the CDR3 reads TGTGCCAGCACCCCGGAGGTTCTCGGGTCACCCCTCCACTTT. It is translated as CASTPEVLGSPLHF.

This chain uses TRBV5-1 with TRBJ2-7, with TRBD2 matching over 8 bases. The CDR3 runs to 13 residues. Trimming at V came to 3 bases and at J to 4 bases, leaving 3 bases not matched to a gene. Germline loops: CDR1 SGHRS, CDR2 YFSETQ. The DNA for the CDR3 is TGCGCCAGCAGCTCGGGAGGGGGATACGAGCAGTACTTC. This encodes CASSSGGGYEQYF.

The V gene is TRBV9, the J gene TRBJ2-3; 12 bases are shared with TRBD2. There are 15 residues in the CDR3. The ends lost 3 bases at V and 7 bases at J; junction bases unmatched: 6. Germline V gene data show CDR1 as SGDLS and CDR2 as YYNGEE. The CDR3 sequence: CASSGGLAGWNTQYF. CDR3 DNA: TGTGCCAGCAGCGGAGGACTAGCGGGGTGGAATACGCAGTATTTT.